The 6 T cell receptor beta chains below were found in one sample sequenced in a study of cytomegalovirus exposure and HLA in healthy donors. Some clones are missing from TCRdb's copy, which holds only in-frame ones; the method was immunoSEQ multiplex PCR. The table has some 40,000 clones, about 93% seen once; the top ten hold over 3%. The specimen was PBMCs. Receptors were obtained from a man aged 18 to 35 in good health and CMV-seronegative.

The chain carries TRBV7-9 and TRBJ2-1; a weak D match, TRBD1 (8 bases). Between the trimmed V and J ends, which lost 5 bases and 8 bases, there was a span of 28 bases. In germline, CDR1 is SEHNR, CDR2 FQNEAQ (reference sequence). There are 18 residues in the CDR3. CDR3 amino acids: CASSHGMRQGRGHDEQFF. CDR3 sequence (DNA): TGTGCCAGCAGCCACGGGATGAGACAGGGGAGGGGGCACGATGAGCAGTTCTTC.

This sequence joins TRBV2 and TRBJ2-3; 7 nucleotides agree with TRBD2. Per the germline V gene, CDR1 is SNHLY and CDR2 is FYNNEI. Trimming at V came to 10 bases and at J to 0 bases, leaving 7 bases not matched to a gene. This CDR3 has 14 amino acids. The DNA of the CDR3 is TGTGCCACCCTGCTAGCGGCTAGCACAGATACGCAGTATTTT. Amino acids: CATLLAASTDTQYF.

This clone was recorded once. The CDR3 sequence is CASSLAGGQETQYF. The CDR3 DNA reads as TGTGCCAGCAGCTTAGCGGGGGGGCAAGAGACCCAGTACTTC. This chain uses TRBV7-9 with TRBJ2-5; TRBD2 agrees at 7 bases. The CDR3 covers 14 residues. Germline CDR1 reads SEHNR; CDR2 reads FQNEAQ (reference sequence). V dropped 0 bases and J dropped 2; count of bases not matched to a gene: 0.

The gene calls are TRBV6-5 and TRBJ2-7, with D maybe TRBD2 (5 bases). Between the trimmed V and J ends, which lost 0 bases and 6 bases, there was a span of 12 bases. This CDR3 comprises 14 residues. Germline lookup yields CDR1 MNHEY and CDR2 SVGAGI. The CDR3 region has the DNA TGTGCCAGCAGTTACTCCCCGGGGTTTCTCGAGCAGTACTTC. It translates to CASSYSPGFLEQYF.

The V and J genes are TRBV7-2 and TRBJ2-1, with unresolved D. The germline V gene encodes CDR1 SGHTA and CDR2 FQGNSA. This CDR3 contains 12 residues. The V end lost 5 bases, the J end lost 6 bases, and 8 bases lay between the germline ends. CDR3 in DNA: TGTGCCAGCAGCCCGCGCGCCAATGAGCAGTTCTTC. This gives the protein CASSPRANEQFF. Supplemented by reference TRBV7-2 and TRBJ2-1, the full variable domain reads GAGVSQSPSNKVTEKGKDVELRCDPISGHTALYWYRQSLGQGLEFLIYFQGNSAPDKSGLPSDRFSAERTGGSVSTLTIQRTQQEDSAVYLCASSPRANEQFFGPGTRLTVL.

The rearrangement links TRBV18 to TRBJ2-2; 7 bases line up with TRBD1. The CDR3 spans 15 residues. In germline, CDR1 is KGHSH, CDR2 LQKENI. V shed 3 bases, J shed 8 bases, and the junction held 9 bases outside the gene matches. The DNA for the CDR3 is TGTGCCAGCTCACCCCTAGACAGGGCCGCAGGGGAGCTGTTTTTT. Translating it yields CASSPLDRAAGELFF.